The sample holds many counts of the clone carrying this T cell receptor beta chain. Its specificity is unknown. The authors amplified TCR beta CDR3 regions, and they did so from RNA transcripts for repertoire sequencing. After a first-round RT-PCR with HTBI primers, a second-round multiplex PCR was run. TCRdb recomputed calls from the multiplex PCR reads with MiXCR, one row per CDR3 protein. The sample lists 340,000 or so distinct CDR3 sequences, roughly 16% occurring once. The sample is drawn from a study of Graves' ophthalmopathy and Graves' hyperthyroidism. Study-level results: This model predicted ophthalmopathy progression (sensitivity about 67%, specificity 72.22%).

V was pared by 6 bases and J by 4 bases, with 6 bases of the junction left unmatched. This CDR3 has 14 amino acids. Germline-derived CDR1 and CDR2 are MNHNS and SASEGT. Enrollment excluded any patients with other autoimmune diseases, uncontrolled infections, pregnancy or lactation. It was on clinical symptoms, serum thyroxine, TRAb, thyroid ultrasound and orbital computed tomography that diagnosis relied. The specimen sequenced was peripheral blood. The receptor was isolated from an adult man with Graves' ophthalmopathy. The chain combines TRBV6-1 with TRBJ1-2; 9 nucleotides agree with TRBD1. For the CDR3, the DNA is TGTGCCAGCAGCCCCGACAGGGGGTCCTATGGCTACACCTTC. Protein product: CASSPDRGSYGYTF.